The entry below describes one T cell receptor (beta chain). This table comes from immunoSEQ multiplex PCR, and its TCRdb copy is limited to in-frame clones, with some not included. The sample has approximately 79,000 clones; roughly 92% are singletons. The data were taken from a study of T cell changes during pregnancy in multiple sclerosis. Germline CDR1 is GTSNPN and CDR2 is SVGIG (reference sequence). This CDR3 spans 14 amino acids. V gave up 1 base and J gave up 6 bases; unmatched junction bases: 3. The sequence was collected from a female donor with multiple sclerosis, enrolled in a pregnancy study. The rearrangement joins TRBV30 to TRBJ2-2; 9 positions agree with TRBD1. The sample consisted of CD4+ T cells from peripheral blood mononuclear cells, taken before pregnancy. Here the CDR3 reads CAWSAGQGPGELFF. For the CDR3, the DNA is TGTGCCTGGAGTGCGGGACAGGGCCCCGGGGAGCTGTTTTTT.